This TCR beta chain was found in a study of CXCR3-negative and CXCR3-positive naive CD8 T cells (dated by TCRdb to the late 2010s). The study in broad terms: In total, 130 million to 150 million TRB reads were obtained, which works out to roughly 1.5 +/- 0.3 million reads per library. Diversity and physicochemical repertoire analyses covered some ten donors pooled from two independent experiments. For the TRBV-TRBJ cluster analysis, the naive subsets came from 5 or 6 donors, while the memory cells came from 3 donors.

TCRdb shows the sequencer as NextSeq 550. The Human TCR Profiling Kit (MiLaboratory) was used to make UMI-labeled 5' RACE TRB cDNA libraries. cDNA synthesis used the entire amount of extracted RNA, and PCR amplification then used the entire amount of cDNA produced. Libraries were prepared in parallel with an identical number of PCR cycles. For the original study's pipeline: About 50,000 +/- 10,000 unique UMI-labeled TRB cDNA molecules per library were extracted with MIGEC and MiXCR, with at least two reads per UMI required. An average of 40,000 +/- 10,000 functional in-frame TRB CDR3 nucleotide clonotypes without stop codons was found per library. Diversity metrics, including normalized Shannon-Wiener and Chao1, were computed in VDJtools after downsampling to 5000 UMI-labeled TRB molecules per sample. VDJtools computed clonotype-size-weighted physicochemical properties of the central five CDR3 residues: interaction energy, strength, volume and Kidera factor 4. TCRdb reprocessed the public reads and reports one entry per CDR3 protein sequence, without DNA. The authors' filters were not applied to this entry. The sample table on file contains 20,000 to 25,000 distinct CDR3 sequences. The ten largest clones add up to around 20% of the sample.

For every CD8+ T cell subset, about 300,000 cells were flow-sorted straight into RLT lysis buffer, and each subset was sorted in triplicate. Peripheral blood mononuclear cells were isolated from buffy coats by standard density gradient centrifugation. Total RNA was extracted from sorted cells with an RNeasy Mini Kit. From a lookup of the germline V gene, CDR1 and CDR2 are SGHVS and FQNEAQ. The CDR3 spans 18 residues, from the cysteine through the phenylalanine. No DNA appears here. What the work shows at the level of the full study, not this receptor alone: Within the same donor, TRBV-TRBJ usage looked similar between naive CXCR3-negative and CXCR3-positive cells, but memory cells had distinct patterns. Both naive subsets had comparably high repertoire diversity, while memory CD8+ T cells had much lower repertoire diversity. Because surface CD5, which is linked to self-reactivity in mice, was comparable between the naive subsets, TCR interaction strength was also inferred from the physicochemical properties of TRB CDR3s. CXCR3 expression partially decreased after cryopreservation, so most assays used freshly isolated PBMCs.

As for this clonotype: Its cognate antigen has yet to be identified.

Sequencing used memory CD8+ T cells from blood. The cell subset or site label for this specimen denotes: conventional CD8+ memory T cells (TMEM), sorted as controls. The sequence is built from TRBV7-8 and TRBJ2-4; TCRdb lists TRBD1, though no DNA is available to test this call. This receptor was identified in a human donor in good health. Some clones in this sample may be carry-over from other donors' samples. This receptor has the CDR3 CASSLTGDRGTGGFIQYF.